A single sample is the source of the 20 T cell receptor beta chains below, sequenced in a study of siplizumab effects on memory and regulatory T cells. Libraries were prepared by immunoSEQ multiplex PCR; TCRdb keeps only in-frame clonotypes and omits some of them. The top ten hold about 1.2% of the sample, which has 99,000 or so clones, roughly 94% seen once. The sequenced material came from non-Treg CD4+ T cells sorted from blood. These receptors all stem from a human donor in good health.

V usage is TRBV10-1 and J usage is TRBJ2-1, with 8 bases identical to TRBD2. The CDR3 consists of 13 residues. V lost 5 bases to trimming and J lost 6 bases; unmatched junction nucleotides: 3. Germline-derived CDR1 and CDR2 are WNHNN and SYGVQD (reference sequence). CDR3: CASSSLAGNEQFF. In DNA form, the CDR3 reads TGCGCCAGCAGTTCTCTAGCGGGCAATGAGCAGTTCTTC.

The chain couples TRBV5-4 to TRBJ2-5; tentatively, D is TRBD2 (6 bases). This CDR3 contains 14 residues. V was shortened by 4 bases and J by 3 bases, with 13 bases between the two germline ends. CDR1 and CDR2 from the germline V gene are SGHNT and YYREEE (reference sequence). The CDR3 DNA is TGTGCCAGCAGCCTGCAGGCGGGGAAAGAGACCCAGTACTTC. Amino acid sequence: CASSLQAGKETQYF. The whole variable domain, filled in from reference TRBV5-4 and TRBJ2-5, reads ETGVTQSPTHLIKTRGQQVTLRCSSQSGHNTVSWYQQALGQGPQFIFQYYREEENGRGNFPPRFSGLQFPNYSSELNVNALELDDSALYLCASSLQAGKETQYFGPGTRLLVL.

This rearrangement joins TRBV28 to TRBJ1-2, with D perhaps matching TRBD1 (5 bases). The V gene lost 4 bases and the J gene lost 10 bases, with 13 bases spanning the gap. This CDR3 has 12 residues. Germline lookup yields CDR1 MDHEN and CDR2 SYDVKM. The CDR3 DNA sequence: TGTGCCAGCAGTTCCGGGACTTCGTCCTACACCTTC. Translation: CASSSGTSSYTF.

This chain joins TRBV10-2 and TRBJ2-4, with TRBD1 matching 7 bases. V lost 5 bases and J lost 3; bases outside the gene matches: 4. This CDR3 contains 14 residues. Germline lookup yields CDR1 WSHSY and CDR2 SAAADI. CDR3 DNA sequence: TGCGCCAGCAGTATACAGGGGAACAAAAACATTCAGTACTTC. As protein: CASSIQGNKNIQYF.

The V call is TRBV28, the J call TRBJ2-3; TRBD2 agrees at 10 bases. The ends lost 6 bases at V and 1 base at J; junction bases unmatched: 4. CDR3 length equals 15 residues. CDR1 MDHEN and CDR2 SYDVKM come from the germline V gene. The chain's CDR3 is CASRDGTSGTDTQYF. CDR3 nucleotide sequence: TGTGCCAGCAGGGACGGGACTAGCGGCACAGATACGCAGTATTTT.

The chain employs TRBV9 and TRBJ2-5, with D perhaps matching TRBD1 (6 bases). Trimming took 6 bases from V and 4 from J, leaving 22 bases between them. CDR3 length equals 16 residues. CDR1 SGDLS and CDR2 YYNGEE come from the germline V gene. CDR3 bases: TGTGCCAGCACCGAGGGTTTGATCGGCAGGGGAGAGACCCAGTACTTC. This translates into CASTEGLIGRGETQYF. Variable domain in full (rest from reference TRBV9 and TRBJ2-5): DSGVTQTPKHLITATGQRVTLRCSPRSGDLSVYWYQQSLDQGLQFLIQYYNGEERAKGNILERFSAQQFPDLHSELNLSSLELGDSALYFCASTEGLIGRGETQYFGPGTRLLVL.

The J gene is TRBJ2-1, the V gene TRBV5-1; 8 bases are shared with TRBD2. CDR1 and CDR2 (germline): SGHRS, YFSETQ. The CDR3 contains 14 residues. V was clipped by 5 bases and J by 5 bases; unmatched bases: 6. The CDR3 sequence: CASSQRESHNEQFF. CDR3 nucleotides: TGCGCCAGCAGTCAGCGGGAGTCTCACAATGAGCAGTTCTTC.

The rearrangement links TRBV28 to TRBJ2-6, with D perhaps TRBD1 (6 bases). V lost 5 bases and J lost 0, with 8 bases in between. Germline CDR1 is MDHEN and CDR2 is SYDVKM. The CDR3 is 15 residues long. The DNA of the CDR3 is TGTGCCAGCAGTAGACAGGTCTCTGGGGCCAACGTCCTGACTTTC. Translation gives CASSRQVSGANVLTF.

CDR3 sequence reads: CASSLRPSGESRETQYF. The DNA of the CDR3 is TGTGCCAGCAGCTTAAGGCCATCGGGAGAGTCGCGAGAGACCCAGTACTTC. The chain uses TRBV7-3 and TRBJ2-5, with a possible D match to TRBD2 (6 bases). The ends were cut back, 1 base at V and 4 bases at J, with 19 bases in the middle. In germline, CDR1 is SGHTA, CDR2 FQGTGA. This CDR3 spans 17 amino acids. Combining the CDR3 with reference TRBV7-3 and TRBJ2-5 gives the whole variable domain GAGVSQTPSNKVTEKGKYVELRCDPISGHTALYWYRQSLGQGPEFLIYFQGTGAADDSGLPNDRFFAVRPEGSVSTLKIQRTERGDSAVYLCASSLRPSGESRETQYFGPGTRLLVL.

The chain employs TRBV4-1 and TRBJ2-1; D gene unclear. Per germline, CDR1 MGHRA and CDR2 YSYEKL. V lost 0 bases and J 0 bases, leaving 12 bases between the germline ends. This CDR3 region has 17 residues. CDR3 residues: CASSQDPAGPSYNEQFF. As DNA, the CDR3 is TGCGCCAGCAGCCAAGATCCCGCCGGCCCCTCCTACAATGAGCAGTTCTTC.

The rearrangement joins TRBV18 to TRBJ2-5; TRBD2 matches at 8 bases. This CDR3 has 15 residues. Looked up from germline, CDR1 is KGHSH and CDR2 is LQKENI. V lost 3 bases to trimming and J lost 5 bases; unmatched junction nucleotides: 8. CDR3 nucleotide sequence: TGTGCCAGCTCACCTGCGTTACTAGCGGAGGAGACCCAGTACTTC. This sequence encodes CASSPALLAEETQYF. Drawing the rest from reference TRBV18 and TRBJ2-5, the complete variable domain is NAGVMQNPRHLVRRRGQEARLRCSPMKGHSHVYWYRQLPEEGLKFMVYLQKENIIDESGMPKERFSAEFPKEGPSILRIQQVVRGDSAAYFCASSPALLAEETQYFGPGTRLLVL.

This chain links TRBV18 with TRBJ2-3; D uncertain. Deletions cut 3 bases from V and 4 bases from J, with 11 bases between. CDR3 length: 14 amino acids. Per germline, CDR1 KGHSH and CDR2 LQKENI. The CDR3: CASSPFATPDTQYF. The CDR3 DNA reads TGTGCCAGCTCACCCTTCGCTACCCCAGATACGCAGTATTTT.

The chain combines TRBV28 with TRBJ2-7; D unclear. Germline V gene data show CDR1 as MDHEN and CDR2 as SYDVKM. CDR3 length: 12 residues. Trimming took 6 bases from V and 3 from J, leaving 9 bases between them. CDR3 protein: CASRESYYEQYF. The DNA for the CDR3 is TGTGCCAGCAGGGAAAGCTACTACGAGCAGTACTTC.

The chain has TRBV28 and TRBJ1-5; the D gene is possibly TRBD1 (5 bases). The CDR3 consists of 14 residues. Germline lookup yields CDR1 MDHEN and CDR2 SYDVKM. V gave up 5 bases and J gave up 4 bases, with 12 bases separating them. CDR3 nucleotides: TGTGCCAGCAGTCCCGGGGGGTTGAATCAGCCCCAGCATTTT. It encodes CASSPGGLNQPQHF.

The J gene is TRBJ2-5, the V gene TRBV7-3; D may be TRBD1 (5 bases). V was pared by 5 bases and J by 4 bases, with 23 bases between. The V gene's germline CDR1 is SGHTA and CDR2 FQGTGA. CDR3 length equals 17 residues. Written as DNA, the CDR3 is TGTGCCAGCAGCCCCCAACCCCAGGGTTTCGGTGGAGAGACCCAGTACTTC. Its protein product is CASSPQPQGFGGETQYF.

This chain connects TRBV19 to TRBJ2-7; D not certain. The CDR3 sequence is 12 residues long. Germline CDR1 and CDR2: LNHDA and SQIVND (reference sequence). V was shortened by 6 bases and J by 4 bases, with 10 bases between the two germline ends. CDR3 sequence: CASSLSRYEQYF. The CDR3 DNA reads as TGTGCCAGTAGCCTGAGTCGGTACGAGCAGTACTTC.

The CDR3, as DNA: TGTGCCAGCAGCGCTCGGGACAGGCAGAACACTGAAGCTTTCTTT. Residues: CASSARDRQNTEAFF. The chain carries TRBV9 and TRBJ1-1; 8 nucleotides agree with TRBD1. This CDR3 spans 15 amino acids. CDR1 is SGDLS, CDR2 YYNGEE, per germline. With V trimmed by 3 bases and J by 1 base, 5 bases remained unmatched.

The chain combines TRBV19 with TRBJ2-1; tentatively, D is TRBD2 (5 bases). V was cut by 3 bases and J by 3 bases, with 9 bases left in between. The CDR3 loop spans 14 amino acids. Germline V gene lookup returns CDR1 LNHDA and CDR2 SQIVND (reference sequence). The CDR3 region is CASSIREFYNEQFF. In DNA, the CDR3 is TGTGCCAGTAGTATTCGGGAATTCTACAATGAGCAGTTCTTC.

The J gene is TRBJ2-7, the V gene TRBV6-6, with 7 bases lining up with TRBD2. Germline CDR1 MNHNY, CDR2 SVGAGI (reference sequence). The trim removed 6 bases at V and 4 bases at J, leaving 3 bases unmatched. There are 12 residues in the CDR3. As DNA, the CDR3 is TGTGCCAGCAGCCGGGACTATTACGAGCAGTACTTC. It is translated as CASSRDYYEQYF.

The V gene is TRBV6-6, the J gene TRBJ2-3, with unresolved D. Trimming left V 2 bases short and J 5 bases short, with 5 bases between. Germline CDR1 MNHNY, CDR2 SVGAGI (reference sequence). The CDR3 extends over 12 amino acids. CDR3 residues: CASSYRKDTQYF. CDR3 in DNA: TGTGCCAGCAGTTACCGGAAAGATACGCAGTATTTT.